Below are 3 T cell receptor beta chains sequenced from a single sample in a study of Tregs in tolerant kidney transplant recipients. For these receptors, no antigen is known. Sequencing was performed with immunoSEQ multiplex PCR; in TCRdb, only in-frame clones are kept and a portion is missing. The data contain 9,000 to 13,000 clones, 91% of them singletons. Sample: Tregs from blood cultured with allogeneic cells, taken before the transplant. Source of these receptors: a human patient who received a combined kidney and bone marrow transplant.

The CDR3 nucleotides are TGTGCCAGCAGCTTGCTACAGGTCCCTATTGAAAAACTGTTTTTT. Its protein product is CASSLLQVPIEKLFF. This chain joins TRBV5-8 and TRBJ1-4; tentatively, D is TRBD1 (5 bases). The CDR3 covers 15 residues. The V end was cut by 1 base, the J end by 7 bases, with 14 bases between. Per germline, CDR1 SGHTS and CDR2 YDEGEE.

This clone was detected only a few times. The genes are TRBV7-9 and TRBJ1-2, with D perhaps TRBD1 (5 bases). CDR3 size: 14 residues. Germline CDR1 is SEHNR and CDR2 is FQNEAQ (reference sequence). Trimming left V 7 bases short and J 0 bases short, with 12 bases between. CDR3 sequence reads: CASTFGGANYGYTF. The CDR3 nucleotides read TGTGCCAGCACATTTGGGGGGGCTAACTATGGCTACACCTTC.

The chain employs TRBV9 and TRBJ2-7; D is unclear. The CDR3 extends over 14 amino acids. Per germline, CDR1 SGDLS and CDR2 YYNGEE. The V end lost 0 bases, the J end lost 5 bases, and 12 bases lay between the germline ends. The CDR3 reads CASSVDPVNNEQYF. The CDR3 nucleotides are TGTGCCAGCAGCGTAGATCCGGTTAACAACGAGCAGTACTTC.